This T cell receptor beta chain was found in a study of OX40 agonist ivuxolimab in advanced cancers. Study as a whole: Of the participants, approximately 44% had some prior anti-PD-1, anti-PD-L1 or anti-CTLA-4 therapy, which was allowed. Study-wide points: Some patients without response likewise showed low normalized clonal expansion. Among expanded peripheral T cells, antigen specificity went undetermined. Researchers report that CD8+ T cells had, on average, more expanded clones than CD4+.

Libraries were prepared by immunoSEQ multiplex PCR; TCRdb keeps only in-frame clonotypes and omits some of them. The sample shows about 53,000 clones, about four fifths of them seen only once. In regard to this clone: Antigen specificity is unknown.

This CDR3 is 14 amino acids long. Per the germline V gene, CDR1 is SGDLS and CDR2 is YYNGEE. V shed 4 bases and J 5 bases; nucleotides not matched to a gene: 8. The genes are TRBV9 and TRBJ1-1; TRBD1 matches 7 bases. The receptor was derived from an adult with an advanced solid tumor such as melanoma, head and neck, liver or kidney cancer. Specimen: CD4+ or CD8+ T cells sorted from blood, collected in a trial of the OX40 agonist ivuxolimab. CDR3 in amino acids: CASSRQGAGTEAFF. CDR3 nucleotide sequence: TGTGCCAGCAGCAGACAGGGTGCGGGGACTGAAGCTTTCTTT.